This section outlines one TCR beta chain sequence together with its context. Using RNA transcripts as the source, TCR beta CDR3 regions were amplified. Initially, a first-round RT-PCR of the TCR CDR3 employed the HTBI primer set. TCRdb passed the multiplex PCR reads through MiXCR, listing each CDR3 protein once. Of hundreds of thousands of distinct CDR3 sequences in the sample, about 15% are singletons; the top ten hold less than 15%. From germline, CDR1 is PRHDT and CDR2 FYEKMQ (reference sequence). Trimming removed 4 bases from V and 5 bases from J, with 14 bases in between. The CDR3 runs 14 residues. This specimen comes from a study of T cells in Graves' hyperthyroidism and ophthalmopathy.

The specimen sequenced was blood. The V and J genes are TRBV13 and TRBJ2-5; D is unclear. The receptor's source is a man between 18 and 29 years old with Graves' ophthalmopathy. In DNA form, the CDR3 reads TGTGCCAGCAGCTCCCGTAGCTCCCGGGAGACCCAGTACTTC. Residues: CASSSRSSRETQYF.